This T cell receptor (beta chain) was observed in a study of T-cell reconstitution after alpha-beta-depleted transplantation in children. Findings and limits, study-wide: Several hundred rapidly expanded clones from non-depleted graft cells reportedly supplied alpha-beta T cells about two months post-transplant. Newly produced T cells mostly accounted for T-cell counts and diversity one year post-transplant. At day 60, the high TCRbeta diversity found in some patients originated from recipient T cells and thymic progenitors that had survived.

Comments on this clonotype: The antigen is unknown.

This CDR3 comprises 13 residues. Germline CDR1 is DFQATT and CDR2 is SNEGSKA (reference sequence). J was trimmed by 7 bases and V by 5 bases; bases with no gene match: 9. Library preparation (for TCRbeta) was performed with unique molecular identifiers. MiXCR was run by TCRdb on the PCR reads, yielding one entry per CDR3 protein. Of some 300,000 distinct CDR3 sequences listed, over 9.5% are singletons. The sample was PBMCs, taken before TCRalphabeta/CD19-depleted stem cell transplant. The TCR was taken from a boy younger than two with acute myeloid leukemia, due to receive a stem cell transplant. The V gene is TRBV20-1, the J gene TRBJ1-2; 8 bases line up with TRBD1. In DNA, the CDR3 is TGCAGTGCTTTTATTCCAGGGGGCGGTGGCTACACCTTC. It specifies CSAFIPGGGGYTF.